Only a few counts were recorded for the clone carrying this TCR beta chain. The CDR3 covers 12 residues. V lost 10 bases and J 3 bases, leaving 11 bases between the germline ends. TCRdb called the reads again in MiXCR, with one record for every CDR3 protein. The profile covers about 680,000 distinct CDR3 sequences, with around 24% appearing a single time and 8% taken by the ten largest. The data stem from a study of T cell repertoires in cytomegalovirus infection. The V and J genes are TRBV12-3 or TRBV12-4 and TRBJ2-3, with a tentative D call TRBD2 (6 bases). Sequencing was done on a sample of CD8+ T cells from PBMCs. The receptor's source is a human donor in good health (CMV status not recorded). Some clones in this sample may be carry-over from other donors' samples. In nucleotides, the CDR3 is TGTGCCACCACAGCGGGTACAGATACGCAGTATTTT. Translated: CATTAGTDTQYF.